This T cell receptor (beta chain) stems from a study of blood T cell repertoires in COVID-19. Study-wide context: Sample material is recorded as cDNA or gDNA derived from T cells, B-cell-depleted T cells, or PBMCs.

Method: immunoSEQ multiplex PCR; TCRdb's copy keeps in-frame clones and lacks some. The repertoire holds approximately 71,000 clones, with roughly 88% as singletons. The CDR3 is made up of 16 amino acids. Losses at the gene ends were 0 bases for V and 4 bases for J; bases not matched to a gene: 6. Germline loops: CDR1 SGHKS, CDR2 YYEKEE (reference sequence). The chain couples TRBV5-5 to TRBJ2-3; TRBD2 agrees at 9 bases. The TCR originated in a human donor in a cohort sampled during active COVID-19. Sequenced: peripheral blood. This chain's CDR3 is CASSLELAGAPDTQYF. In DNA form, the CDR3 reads TGTGCCAGCAGCTTGGAGTTAGCGGGGGCCCCAGATACGCAGTATTTT.